This T cell receptor beta chain was identified in a study of blood T cell repertoires in COVID-19. Study at large: The United States, Italy and Spain supplied acute and convalescent COVID-19 samples. The analysed material was cDNA or gDNA that came from T cells, B-cell-depleted T cells, or PBMCs.

How the authors handled the data: Reference gene primer amplification gave estimated nucleated cell counts. The protocol was immunoSEQ multiplex PCR, while the TCRdb copy is restricted to in-frame clones and leaves out a portion. D and trimming come from the DNA, and the V and J calls and clone size come from that table. The sample carries some 25,000 clones, roughly nine tenths recorded once. V dropped 4 bases and J dropped 2 bases, with 12 bases sitting between them. Germline assignment: CDR1 SGHTS and CDR2 YDEGEE. This CDR3 is 14 amino acids long. The chain uses TRBV5-8 and TRBJ2-5; D is perhaps TRBD2 (6 bases). Sequenced input: peripheral blood. The clonotype was recovered from a man between 65 and 85 years old with acute or convalescent COVID-19. The DNA for the CDR3 is TGTGCCAGCAGCCTGGTGGAGGGTCAAGAGACCCAGTACTTC. Protein: CASSLVEGQETQYF.